This note documents a single T cell receptor (beta chain) sequence. Its cognate antigen has yet to be identified. The sample holds no much larger clone one base away, and base qualities are not on file. The immunoSEQ Assay, a bias-controlled multiplex PCR, was used to amplify TCRbeta CDR3 regions from genomic DNA. The published analysis was carried out like this. Within the assay, amplification of reference gene primers was used to estimate how many nucleated cells each sample contained. To quantify the absolute abundance of each unique TCRbeta CDR3 rearrangement, sequence reads were collapsed and filtered. For each sample, productive Simpson clonality was calculated as the square root of Simpson's diversity index across productive rearrangements. The table was pulled from immuneACCESS by TCRdb, which kept in-frame rearrangements only. Such tables lose some clones; where checked, under half of the loss comes from unresolved V genes, and the rest has no known cause. V, J and clone size are those of that table, while D and trimming were read from the DNA. The sample contains under 150,000 clones, 85% of them found a single time. The top ten clonotypes cover around an eighth of the sample.

The data stem from a study of blood T cell repertoires in COVID-19 (dated by TCRdb to about 2020). In the study overall: Samples from collaborators originated in the United States, Italy and Spain and spanned both the acute and convalescent phases of COVID-19. The material from the prospective study consisted of cDNA or gDNA derived from T cells, B-cell-depleted T cells, or PBMCs. Deeply sampled blood TCRbeta repertoires from subjects exposed to, actively infected with, or recovered from COVID-19 were included in the dataset. A freely available public database, intended as a resource for researchers studying the immune response to SARS-CoV-2, is where the repertoires were released. The samples were drawn from the first 160 participants of the ongoing ImmuneRACE study and from over 950 subjects provided by 6 global collaborators. A de-identified subject ID, COVID-19 status, age in years and sex were almost always included in the sample metadata. Where available, HLA class I and class II types were obtained from metadata supplied by the sample provider rather than from assay-based typing.

Each collaborating institution followed its own protocols to collect whole blood in K2EDTA tubes. For TCRbeta analysis, collaborators shipped samples in one of three forms: frozen whole blood, isolated PBMCs, or DNA extracted from either of those sample types. Overall study outcomes, separate from this receptor: How much clinical and demographic metadata was included differed by source and by participant, and the metadata was provided uncurated.

V sheds 5 bases and J sheds 0 bases, leaving 17 bases between their ends. The germline V gene (reference sequence) sets CDR1 to MNHNY and CDR2 to SVGAGI. The CDR3 measures 17 amino acids from cysteine to phenylalanine. Only the CDR3 region is kept as DNA, spanning 51 bases read in frame from base 1. Input material: peripheral blood. The receptor comes from a human donor in a cohort sampled during active COVID-19. The chain couples TRBV6-6 to TRBJ2-1; the D gene is perhaps TRBD2, on 6 matching bases. The CDR3 reads CASSLINGLSSYNEQFF. DNA sequence: TGTGCCAGCAGTCTCATTAACGGACTAAGCTCCTACAATGAGCAGTTCTTC.